The 24 T cell receptor beta chains in this list originate from one sample, sequenced in a study of CD8 T cells in Susac syndrome. RNA was extracted with the RNeasy kit, and a quantity of roughly 0.45 to 1 ug was reverse transcribed using random hexamers. TCRdb re-called the immunoSEQ multiplex PCR reads with MiXCR, one entry per CDR3 protein. This repertoire shows roughly 150,000 distinct CDR3 sequences, roughly 95% found once; its top ten account for approximately 0.15%. Material: CD4+ T cells from PBMCs. These receptors were collected from a human donor with Susac syndrome.

The chain links TRBV5-1 to TRBJ2-2, with TRBD2 identical over 11 bases. J gave up 4 bases and V 1 base, and 0 bases lay outside the gene matches. Per the germline V gene, CDR1 is SGHRS and CDR2 is YFSETQ. This CDR3 is 15 amino acids long. Here the CDR3 reads CASSLTSGGTGELFF. The CDR3 coding sequence is TGCGCCAGCAGCTTGACTAGCGGGGGCACCGGGGAGCTGTTTTTT.

CDR3 loop: CASSLRPYEQYF. DNA of the CDR3: TGTGCCAGCAGCCTCCGGCCGTACGAGCAGTACTTC. The rearrangement joins TRBV12-3 or TRBV12-4 to TRBJ2-7; D is undetermined. This CDR3 has 12 amino acids. V lost 6 bases and J lost 4, with 10 bases in between.

This chain links TRBV10-3 with TRBJ2-3, with 8 nucleotides matching TRBD1. Germline V CDR1 and CDR2: ENHRY, SYGVKD. The CDR3 sequence is 18 residues long. The V segment lost 6 bases and the J segment 0 bases; nucleotides outside the gene matches: 14. The CDR3 spells CAISRPSSGGSSTDTQYF. The CDR3 DNA follows: TGTGCCATCAGCCGCCCGTCCTCAGGGGGCTCTAGCACAGATACGCAGTATTTT.

The chain combines TRBV6-6 with TRBJ2-7; D not resolved. The CDR3 is 14 residues long. Trimming shortened V by 0 bases and J by 4 bases, and 10 bases separated the two germline ends. Germline V lookup: CDR1 MNHNY, CDR2 SVGAGI (reference sequence). In nucleotides, the CDR3 is TGTGCCAGCAGTTACTCTGCAGCCGAGTACGAGCAGTACTTC. Residues: CASSYSAAEYEQYF.

The rearrangement links TRBV20-1 to TRBJ2-5; possibly TRBD2 for D (5 bases). V gave up 4 bases and J gave up 4 bases, with 16 bases separating them. CDR3 length: 14 amino acids. CDR1 and CDR2 (germline): DFQATT, SNEGSKA (reference sequence). CDR3 bases: TGCAGTGCTACCCCGGAGCGGTACGGAGAGACCCAGTACTTC. Its protein is CSATPERYGETQYF.

This chain links TRBV3-1 with TRBJ2-1; the D is unclear. The CDR3 length is 15 residues. Germline CDR1 reads LGHDT; CDR2 reads YNNKEL (reference sequence). The V end was cut by 3 bases, the J end by 13 bases, with 22 bases between. CDR3 DNA sequence: TGTGCCAGCAGCCACGTCTTTCCTCTCTGTCAGCTCCAGTTCTTC. This encodes CASSHVFPLCQLQFF.

This chain joins TRBV6-5 and TRBJ2-2; D gene uncertain. Germline-derived CDR1 and CDR2 are MNHEY and SVGAGI. The CDR3 has 13 amino acids. Trimming took off 2 bases at V and 2 bases at J, with 3 bases between the two ends. The CDR3 sequence is CASSYPNTGELFF. CDR3 in DNA: TGTGCCAGCAGTTACCCCAACACCGGGGAGCTGTTTTTT.

This chain joins TRBV20-1 and TRBJ1-1; 7 bases map to TRBD1. This CDR3 is 11 amino acids long. V shed 5 bases and J 7 bases; nucleotides not matched to a gene: 4. Germline values: CDR1 DFQATT, CDR2 SNEGSKA (reference sequence). The CDR3: CSAHDRDEAFF. The CDR3 region has the DNA TGCAGTGCTCATGACAGGGATGAAGCTTTCTTT.

The chain uses TRBV13 and TRBJ2-1, with D possibly TRBD1 on 5 matching bases. V was trimmed by 6 bases and J by 9 bases, leaving 9 bases between them. This CDR3 is 11 amino acids long. Germline-derived CDR1 and CDR2 are PRHDT and FYEKMQ (reference sequence). The CDR3 spells CASRFQGEQFF. DNA of the CDR3: TGTGCCAGCAGATTCCAGGGTGAGCAGTTCTTC.

This chain connects TRBV6-5 to TRBJ1-2; D is possibly TRBD1 (5 bases). CDR3 length: 12 amino acids. CDR1 MNHEY and CDR2 SVGAGI come from the germline V gene. The V and J ends lost 2 bases and 4 bases respectively, with 5 bases between them. In DNA, the CDR3 is TGTGCCAGCAGTTACGACAGCTATGGCTACACCTTC. Encoded protein: CASSYDSYGYTF.

The V call is TRBV5-1, the J call TRBJ2-2; D could derive from TRBD1 or TRBD2 (5 bases each). The CDR3 is 13 amino acids. V was trimmed by 5 bases and J by 4 bases, leaving 9 bases between them. In germline, CDR1 is SGHRS, CDR2 YFSETQ. The CDR3 sequence: CASSRDGTGELFF. CDR3 coding DNA: TGCGCCAGCAGTCGGGACGGCACCGGGGAGCTGTTTTTT.

The chain employs TRBV7-9 and TRBJ2-2, with 7 nucleotides matching TRBD2. J was trimmed by 0 bases and V by 11 bases; bases with no gene match: 6. The CDR3 loop spans 14 amino acids. Germline CDR1 reads SEHNR; CDR2 reads FQNEAQ (reference sequence). This CDR3 reads CAPGRGSNTGELFF. The CDR3 DNA is TGTGCCCCGGGGAGGGGCTCGAACACCGGGGAGCTGTTTTTT.

V usage is TRBV20-1 and J usage is TRBJ2-5; TRBD1 or TRBD2 may be the D gene (5 bases each). The germline V gene has CDR1 DFQATT and CDR2 SNEGSKA (reference sequence). The CDR3 has 14 residues. V lost 5 bases to trimming and J lost 4 bases, with 17 bases between them. CDR3 DNA sequence: TGCAGTGCTTATTCGGGACCCCTCGGAGAGACCCAGTACTTC. Its translation is CSAYSGPLGETQYF.

The chain links TRBV7-6 to TRBJ1-4, with D maybe TRBD1 (5 bases). From germline, CDR1 is SGHVS and CDR2 FNYEAQ. The CDR3 is 15 amino acids. V dropped 1 base and J dropped 8 bases, with 14 bases sitting between them. The CDR3 region has the DNA TGTGCCAGCAGCTTAGATGGGGGAGGTCGCGAAAAACTGTTTTTT. It yields the protein CASSLDGGGREKLFF.

The chain combines TRBV7-2 with TRBJ2-5; D is perhaps TRBD1 (6 bases). V gave up 8 bases and J gave up 6 bases, with 22 bases separating them. Germline V CDR1 and CDR2: SGHTA, FQGNSA. The CDR3 is 15 residues long. CDR3 DNA: TGTGCCAGCGGTTCCCCGGGGCAGGGGCGGAAGACCCAGTACTTC. This encodes CASGSPGQGRKTQYF.

The gene calls are TRBV5-4 and TRBJ2-3, with 9 nucleotides matching TRBD2. Germline CDR1 is SGHNT and CDR2 is YYREEE (reference sequence). The V gene end was trimmed by 3 bases and the J gene end by 2 bases; junction bases not matched to a gene: 7. The CDR3 is 16 amino acids. CDR3 DNA sequence: TGTGCCAGCAGCTGGGGACTAGCTACTACCACAGATACGCAGTATTTT. Translation: CASSWGLATTTDTQYF.

This chain connects TRBV2 to TRBJ1-2; 8 bases match TRBD1. V gave up 5 bases and J gave up 4 bases; unmatched junction bases: 6. This CDR3 contains 14 residues. Germline V gene data show CDR1 as SNHLY and CDR2 as FYNNEI. The CDR3 coding sequence is TGTGCCAGCAGTTCCGACAGGGGTACCTATGGCTACACCTTC. Protein sequence: CASSSDRGTYGYTF.

This clonotype was seen once. CDR3 sequence (DNA): TGTGCCAGCAGCCAAGAAGGGGGGGAATACGAGCAGTACTTC. Amino acid sequence: CASSQEGGEYEQYF. This chain links TRBV14 with TRBJ2-7; D possibly corresponds to TRBD2 (7 bases). Trimming removed 0 bases from V and 4 bases from J, with 10 bases in between. Germline CDR1 and CDR2: SGHDN and FVKESK. The CDR3 runs 14 residues.

The CDR3 loop reads CASSLAASRQETQYF. Written as DNA, the CDR3 is TGTGCCAGCAGCTTAGCGGCTAGCAGACAAGAGACCCAGTACTTC. This rearrangement joins TRBV11-2 to TRBJ2-5; maybe TRBD2 (5 bases). The CDR3 length is 15 residues. The V end was cut by 1 base, the J end by 2 bases, with 11 bases between. Germline V gene sequence: CDR1 SGHAT, CDR2 FQNNGV. Filled out from reference TRBV11-2 and TRBJ2-5, the complete variable domain reads EAGVAQSPRYKIIEKRQSVAFWCNPISGHATLYWYQQILGQGPKLLIQFQNNGVVDDSQLPKDRFSAERLKGVDSTLKIQPAKLEDSAVYLCASSLAASRQETQYFGPGTRLLVL.

The genes are TRBV29-1 and TRBJ2-5; 7 bases fit TRBD2. This CDR3 has 12 amino acids. With V trimmed by 8 bases and J by 5 bases, 8 bases remained unmatched. CDR1 and CDR2 (germline): SQVTM, ANQGSEA. The CDR3 sequence: CSTRGVEETQYF. Written as DNA, the CDR3 is TGCAGCACCCGGGGGGTTGAGGAGACCCAGTACTTC. Variable domain in full (rest from reference TRBV29-1 and TRBJ2-5): SAVISQKPSRDICQRGTSLTIQCQVDSQVTMMFWYRQQPGQSLTLIATANQGSEATYESGFVIDKFPISRPNLTFSTLTVSNMSPEDSSIYLCSTRGVEETQYFGPGTRLLVL.

The genes are TRBV12-3 or TRBV12-4 and TRBJ2-7; maybe TRBD1 (5 bases). V was pared by 2 bases and J by 6 bases, with 14 bases between. The CDR3 contains 14 residues. CDR3 residues: CASSLPGNLREQYF. CDR3 nucleotide sequence: TGTGCCAGCAGTTTACCAGGGAACTTGCGCGAGCAGTACTTC.

This clonotype was seen a handful of times. The genes are TRBV29-1 and TRBJ1-1; no clear D gene. The ends were cut back, 4 bases at V and 1 base at J, with 4 bases in the middle. Germline assignment: CDR1 SQVTM and CDR2 ANQGSEA. The CDR3 runs to 11 residues. CDR3 coding DNA: TGCAGCGTTGGTAGGAACACTGAAGCTTTCTTT. Residues: CSVGRNTEAFF.

This clonotype came up once. The chain carries TRBV6-4 and TRBJ2-1; a possible D gene is TRBD1 (6 bases). The CDR3 contains 13 residues. Germline values: CDR1 MRHNA, CDR2 SNTAGT. V was shortened by 3 bases and J by 9 bases, with 12 bases between the two germline ends. CDR3 in DNA: TGTGCCAGCAGTGAGGGGACAACTAGTGAGCAGTTCTTC. This codes for CASSEGTTSEQFF.

This clonotype was seen a single time. J is TRBJ1-1 and V is TRBV5-1; 9 positions match TRBD1. Germline trimming cut 3 bases from V and 4 bases from J; bases unmatched to any gene: 1. In germline, CDR1 is SGHRS, CDR2 YFSETQ. The CDR3 sequence is 13 residues long. The CDR3 DNA is TGCGCCAGCAGCTGGGGACAGGGCACTGAAGCTTTCTTT. The encoded protein is CASSWGQGTEAFF.